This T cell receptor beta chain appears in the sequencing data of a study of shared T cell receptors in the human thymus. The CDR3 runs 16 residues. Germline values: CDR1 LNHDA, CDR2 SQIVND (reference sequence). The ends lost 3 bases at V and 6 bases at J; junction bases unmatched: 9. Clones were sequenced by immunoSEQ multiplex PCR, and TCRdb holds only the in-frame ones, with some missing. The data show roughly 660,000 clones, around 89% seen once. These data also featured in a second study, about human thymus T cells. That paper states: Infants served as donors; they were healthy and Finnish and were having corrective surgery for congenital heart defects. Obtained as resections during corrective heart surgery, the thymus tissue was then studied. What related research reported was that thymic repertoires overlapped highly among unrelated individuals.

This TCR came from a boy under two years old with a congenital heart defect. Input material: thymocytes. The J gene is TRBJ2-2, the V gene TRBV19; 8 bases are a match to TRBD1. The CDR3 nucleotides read TGTGCCAGTAGTATCATGCCAGGGGGCATATCCGGGGAGCTGTTTTTT. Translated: CASSIMPGGISGELFF.